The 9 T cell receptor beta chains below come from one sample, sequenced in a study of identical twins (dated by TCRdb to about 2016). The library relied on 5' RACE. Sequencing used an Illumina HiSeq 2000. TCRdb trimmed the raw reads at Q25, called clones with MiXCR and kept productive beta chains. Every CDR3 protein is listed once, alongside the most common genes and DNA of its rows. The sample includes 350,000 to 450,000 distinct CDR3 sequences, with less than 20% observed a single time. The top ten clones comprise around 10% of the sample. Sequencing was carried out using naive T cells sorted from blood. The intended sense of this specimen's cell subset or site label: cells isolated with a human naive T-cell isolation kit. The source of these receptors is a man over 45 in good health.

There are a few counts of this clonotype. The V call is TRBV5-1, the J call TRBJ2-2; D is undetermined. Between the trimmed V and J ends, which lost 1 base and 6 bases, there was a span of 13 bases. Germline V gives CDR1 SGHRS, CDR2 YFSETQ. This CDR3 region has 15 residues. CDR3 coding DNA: TGCGCCAGCAGCTTGTACCGTTCCTGGGCCGGGGAGCTGTTTTTT. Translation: CASSLYRSWAGELFF.

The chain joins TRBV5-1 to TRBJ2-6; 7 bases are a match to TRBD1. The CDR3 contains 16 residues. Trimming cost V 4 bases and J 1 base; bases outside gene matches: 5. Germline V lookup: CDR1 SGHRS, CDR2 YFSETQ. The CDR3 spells CASSPKTGSGANVLTF. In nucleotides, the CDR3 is TGCGCCAGCAGCCCAAAGACAGGGTCTGGGGCCAACGTCCTGACTTTC.

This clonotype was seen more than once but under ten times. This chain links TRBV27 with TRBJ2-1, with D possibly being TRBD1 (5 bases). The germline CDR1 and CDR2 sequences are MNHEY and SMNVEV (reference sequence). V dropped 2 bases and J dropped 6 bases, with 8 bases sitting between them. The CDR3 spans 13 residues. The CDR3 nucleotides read TGTGCCAGCAGTTTAACCCAGGGCAATGAGCAGTTCTTC. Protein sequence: CASSLTQGNEQFF.

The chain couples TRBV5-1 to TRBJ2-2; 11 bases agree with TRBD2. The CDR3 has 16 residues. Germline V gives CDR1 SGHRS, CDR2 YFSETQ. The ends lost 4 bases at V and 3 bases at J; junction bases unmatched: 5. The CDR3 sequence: CASSLGTSGDTGELFF. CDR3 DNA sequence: TGCGCCAGCAGCCTCGGGACTAGCGGAGACACCGGGGAGCTGTTTTTT.

The CDR3 region is CASSRRGGGNQPQHF. CDR3 DNA: TGTGCCAGCAGCCGACGGGGGGGAGGAAATCAGCCCCAGCATTTT. The genes are TRBV6-2 or TRBV6-3 and TRBJ1-5, with D possibly TRBD1 on 5 matching bases. Germline V CDR1 and CDR2: MNHEY, SVGEGT. The V and J ends lost 6 bases and 4 bases respectively, with 16 bases between them. The CDR3 loop spans 15 amino acids.

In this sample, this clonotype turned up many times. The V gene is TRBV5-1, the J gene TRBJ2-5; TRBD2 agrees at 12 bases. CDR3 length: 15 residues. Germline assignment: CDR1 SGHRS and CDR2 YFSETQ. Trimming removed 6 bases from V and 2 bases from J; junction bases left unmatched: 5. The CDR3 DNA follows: TGCGCCAGCATCCCGGGACTAGCGGGTCAAGAGACCCAGTACTTC. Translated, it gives CASIPGLAGQETQYF.

CDR3 residues: CASSPPAGGQETQYF. The CDR3 nucleotides are TGTGCCAGCAGCCCGCCGGCGGGAGGACAAGAGACCCAGTACTTC. This sequence joins TRBV7-2 and TRBJ2-5; TRBD2 matches at 8 bases. CDR1 SGHTA and CDR2 FQGNSA come from the germline V gene. J gave up 2 bases and V 5 bases, and 7 bases lay outside the gene matches. The CDR3 has 15 residues.

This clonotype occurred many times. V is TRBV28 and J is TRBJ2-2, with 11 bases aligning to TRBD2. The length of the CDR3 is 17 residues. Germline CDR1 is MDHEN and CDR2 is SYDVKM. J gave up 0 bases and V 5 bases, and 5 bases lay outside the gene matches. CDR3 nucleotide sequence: TGTGCCAGCAGTATTCTGGGACTAGCGGCGAACACCGGGGAGCTGTTTTTT. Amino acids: CASSILGLAANTGELFF.

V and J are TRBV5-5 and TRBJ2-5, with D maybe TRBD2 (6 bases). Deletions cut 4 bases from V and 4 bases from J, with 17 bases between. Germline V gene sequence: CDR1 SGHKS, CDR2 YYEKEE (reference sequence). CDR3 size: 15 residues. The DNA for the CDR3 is TGTGCCAGCAGCATCACCGCGGGGCGTTTAGAGACCCAGTACTTC. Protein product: CASSITAGRLETQYF.